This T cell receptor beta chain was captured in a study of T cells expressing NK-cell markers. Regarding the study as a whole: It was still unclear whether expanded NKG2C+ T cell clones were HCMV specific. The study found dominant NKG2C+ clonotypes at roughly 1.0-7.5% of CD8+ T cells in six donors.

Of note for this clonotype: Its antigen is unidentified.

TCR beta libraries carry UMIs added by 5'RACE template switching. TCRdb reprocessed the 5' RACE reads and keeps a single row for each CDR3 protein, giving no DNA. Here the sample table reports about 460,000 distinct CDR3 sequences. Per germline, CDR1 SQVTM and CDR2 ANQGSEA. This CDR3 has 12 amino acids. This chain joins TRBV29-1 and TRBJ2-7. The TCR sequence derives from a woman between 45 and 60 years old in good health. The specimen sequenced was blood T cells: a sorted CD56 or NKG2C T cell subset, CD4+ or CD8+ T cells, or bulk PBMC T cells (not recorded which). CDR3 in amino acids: CSVGWQSNEQYF.